These 5 T cell receptor beta chains were sequenced from one sample in a study of T cell changes during pregnancy in multiple sclerosis. Assay: immunoSEQ multiplex PCR; the TCRdb copy retains only in-frame clones and omits some. The sample has 65,000 to 85,000 clones; 89% are singletons. Sequencing was performed on peripheral blood, taken in the first trimester of pregnancy. The receptors shown here come from a female donor in good health, enrolled as a control in a pregnancy study.

The chain combines TRBV30 with TRBJ2-1; weak D call: TRBD2 (6 bases). The CDR3 has 12 residues. The ends were cut back, 2 bases at V and 14 bases at J, with 16 bases in the middle. Germline CDR1 reads GTSNPN; CDR2 reads SVGIG (reference sequence). The CDR3 coding sequence is TGTGCCTGGAGTTTTAGCGGAGGTTGGAAGTTCTTC. Translating it yields CAWSFSGGWKFF.

The chain combines TRBV19 with TRBJ1-4; D is perhaps TRBD1 (5 bases). Trimming left V 5 bases short and J 8 bases short, with 18 bases between. There are 15 residues in the CDR3. Germline V gives CDR1 LNHDA, CDR2 SQIVND (reference sequence). CDR3 DNA: TGTGCCAGTAGTGACCAGGGACTTCAGGACGAAAAACTGTTTTTT. It yields the protein CASSDQGLQDEKLFF.

The rearrangement uses TRBV28 and TRBJ1-6; TRBD1 aligns across 11 bases. V trimming: 5 bases; J trimming: 0 bases; junction bases outside the gene matches: 6. The CDR3 contains 18 residues. From germline, CDR1 is MDHEN and CDR2 SYDVKM. CDR3 region: CASSPGTGGSSYNSPLHF. The CDR3 DNA reads as TGTGCCAGCAGTCCCGGGACAGGGGGAAGCTCCTATAATTCACCCCTCCACTTT.

This clone was observed once. This chain uses TRBV6-5 with TRBJ1-2; TRBD1 agrees at 11 bases. CDR1 and CDR2 (germline): MNHEY, SVGAGI. CDR3 size: 13 residues. With 6 bases clipped from V and 8 bases from J, the junction kept 5 bases outside the gene matches. CDR3 region: CASRRTGGDGYTF. The DNA of the CDR3 is TGTGCCAGCAGGCGGACAGGGGGCGACGGCTACACCTTC.

V is TRBV9 and J is TRBJ1-3; D uncertain. Germline CDR1 and CDR2: SGDLS and YYNGEE. This CDR3 region has 16 residues. V gave up 4 bases and J gave up 3 bases, with 17 bases separating them. CDR3 region: CASSPTTTTVGNTIYF. For the CDR3, the DNA is TGTGCCAGCAGCCCTACTACGACGACGGTTGGAAACACCATATATTTT.